The 3 T cell receptor beta chains presented below share a single source sample, sequenced in a study of cytomegalovirus exposure and HLA in healthy donors. The PCR made use of 60 Vbeta and 13 Jbeta primers. Only in-frame clones appear in the TCRdb table, and some are missing; sequencing was by immunoSEQ multiplex PCR. The sample has around 150,000 clones, less than 85% seen once; the top ten hold roughly 6.8%. Specimen: PBMCs. These receptor sequences come from a man aged 45-65 years in good health and CMV-seropositive.

This clone was counted only a few times. At one boundary the junction diverges from the germline segment, which might be a read error. V gene TRBV7-6 combines with J gene TRBJ1-2; perhaps TRBD1 as D (5 bases). Germline lookup yields CDR1 SGHVS and CDR2 FNYEAQ. The CDR3 consists of 16 residues. The CDR3 here is CARSLEAQAGYYGYTF. Written as DNA, the CDR3 is TGTGCCCGCAGCTTAGAGGCCCAGGCAGGGTACTATGGCTACACCTTC.

V is TRBV7-8 and J is TRBJ2-7, with D perhaps TRBD1 (6 bases). The CDR3 spans 15 residues. Per the germline V gene, CDR1 is SGHVS and CDR2 is FQNEAQ. Trimming stripped 5 bases from V and 2 bases from J, with 16 bases between. DNA for the CDR3: TGTGCCAGCAGCCGACACAGGGACCGAACCTACGAGCAGTACTTC. Translating it yields CASSRHRDRTYEQYF.

The J gene is TRBJ2-7, the V gene TRBV5-1, with 11 bases that match TRBD2. The germline V gene has CDR1 SGHRS and CDR2 YFSETQ. J gave up 2 bases and V 3 bases, and 16 bases lay outside the gene matches. The CDR3 runs 19 residues. In nucleotides, the CDR3 is TGCGCCAGCAGCTCCTTGGCGGGGGCTCTAGCGGGAGGCACCTACGAGCAGTACTTC. Translating gives CASSSLAGALAGGTYEQYF.